This T cell receptor beta chain stems from a study of control samples from healthy donors and cancer patients. This clone was recorded once. Repertoires were generated with immunoSEQ multiplex PCR, while TCRdb's copy carries only in-frame clones and drops some. The top ten hold approximately 1.5% of the sample, which has 150,000 to 200,000 clones, just over 90% seen once. CDR1 KGHSH and CDR2 LQKENI come from the germline V gene. The V end was cut by 0 bases, the J end by 3 bases, with 14 bases between. The CDR3 covers 16 residues. The V call is TRBV18, the J call TRBJ1-2; a weak D match, TRBD1 (6 bases). What was sequenced was blood. This receptor was identified in a man aged 25-40 years in good health. The CDR3 nucleotides are TGTGCCAGCTCACCACCGGCGGGGGGCGCGGACTATGGCTACACCTTC. It encodes CASSPPAGGADYGYTF.